This T cell receptor (beta chain) comes out of a study of vaccination effects on CD4 cells after COVID-19. Study at large: After the second dose, samples were taken at median day 72.

Cells that had been cultured for nine to eleven days were the source of isolated CD4+ T cells. PCR-confirmed SARS-CoV-2 infection occurred in the person between March and December 2020. Each participant was given two doses of one vaccine (BNT162b2 or mRNA-1273). Germline assignment: CDR1 MNHEY and CDR2 SVGAGI. The CDR3 runs 14 residues. Trimming took 5 bases from V and 8 from J, leaving 15 bases between them. Data came from immunoSEQ multiplex PCR; TCRdb stores just in-frame clones and leaves some out. The table has around 50,000 clones, under 85% seen once. As for this clone: Its specificity is unknown.

The chain carries TRBV6-5 and TRBJ1-4; D perhaps matches TRBD1 (6 bases). This TCR was recovered from a human donor who had a prior SARS-CoV-2 infection. The specimen comprised CD4+ T cells from PBMCs cultured without peptide, sampled after COVID-19 vaccination. CDR3 DNA: TGTGCCAGCAGTCCCTTAGGGGGAAAAGAAAAACTGTTTTTT. Translating it yields CASSPLGGKEKLFF.